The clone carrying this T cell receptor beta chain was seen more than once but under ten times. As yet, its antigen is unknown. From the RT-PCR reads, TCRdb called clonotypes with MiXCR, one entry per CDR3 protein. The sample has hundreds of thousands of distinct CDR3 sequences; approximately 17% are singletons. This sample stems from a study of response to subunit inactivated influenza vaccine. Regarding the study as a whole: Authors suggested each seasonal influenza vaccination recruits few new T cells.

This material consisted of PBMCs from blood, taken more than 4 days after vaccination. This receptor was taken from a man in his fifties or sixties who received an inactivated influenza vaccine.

In DNA, the CDR3 is TGCAGTGCTAGAGACTACACCCTAGCCGAGACCCAGTACTTC. It yields the protein CSARDYTLAETQYF. V usage is TRBV20-1 and J usage is TRBJ2-5; D perhaps matches TRBD2 (5 bases). Trimming removed 0 bases at V and 5 bases at J, with 13 bases between. The CDR3 runs to 14 residues. Germline CDR1 and CDR2: DFQATT and SNEGSKA (reference sequence).